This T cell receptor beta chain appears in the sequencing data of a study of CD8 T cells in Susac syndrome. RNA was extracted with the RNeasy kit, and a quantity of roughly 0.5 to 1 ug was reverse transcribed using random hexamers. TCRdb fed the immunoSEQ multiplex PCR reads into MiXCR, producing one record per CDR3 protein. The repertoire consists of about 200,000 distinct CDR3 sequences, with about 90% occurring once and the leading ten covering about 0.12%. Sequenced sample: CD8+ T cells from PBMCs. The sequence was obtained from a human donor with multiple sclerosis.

The CDR3 loop is CSARDPYSEETQYF. In DNA form, the CDR3 reads TGCAGTGCTAGAGATCCGTATAGCGAAGAGACCCAGTACTTC. The chain is built from TRBV20-1 and TRBJ2-5; D perhaps matches TRBD2 (5 bases). Between the trimmed V and J ends, which lost 0 bases and 3 bases, there was a span of 11 bases. CDR1 is DFQATT, CDR2 SNEGSKA, per germline (reference sequence). The CDR3 has 14 amino acids.